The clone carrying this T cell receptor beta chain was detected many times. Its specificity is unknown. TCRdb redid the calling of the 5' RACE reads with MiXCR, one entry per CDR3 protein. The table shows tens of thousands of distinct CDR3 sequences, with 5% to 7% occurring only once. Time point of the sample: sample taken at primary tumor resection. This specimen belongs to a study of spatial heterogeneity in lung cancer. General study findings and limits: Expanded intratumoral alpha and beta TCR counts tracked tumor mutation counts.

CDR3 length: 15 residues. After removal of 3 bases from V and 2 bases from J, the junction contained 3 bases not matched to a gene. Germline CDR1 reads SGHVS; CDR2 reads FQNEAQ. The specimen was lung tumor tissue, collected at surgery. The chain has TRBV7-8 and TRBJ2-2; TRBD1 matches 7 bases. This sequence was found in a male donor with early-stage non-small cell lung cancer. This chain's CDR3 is CASSFGTANTGELFF. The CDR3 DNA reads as TGTGCCAGCAGCTTCGGGACAGCCAACACCGGGGAGCTGTTTTTT. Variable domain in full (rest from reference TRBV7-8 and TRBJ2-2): GAGVSQSPRYKVAKRGQDVALRCDPISGHVSLFWYQQALGQGPEFLTYFQNEAQLDKSGLPSDRFFAERPEGSVSTLKIQRTQQEDSAVYLCASSFGTANTGELFFGEGSRLTVL.